The clone carrying this T cell receptor beta chain was recorded a few times. The antigen remains undetermined. This entry is derived from a study of post-analysis software for immune sequencing data. Carried by the TCR beta cDNA libraries were unique molecular identifiers. A single record per CDR3 protein comes from TCRdb applying MiXCR to the PCR reads. The repertoire holds hundreds of thousands of distinct CDR3 sequences, with roughly three fifths as singletons. Germline CDR1 and CDR2: SGHRS and YFSETQ. The V and J ends lost 4 bases and 8 bases, in that order; junction bases with no gene match: 5. The CDR3 extends over 15 amino acids. Findings and caveats of the study: With TRBV5-6, TRBV5-1 and TRBV20-1 included, about five TRBV segments were more frequent in patients than in controls.

The sequence derives from a girl between 2 and 10 years old with multiple sclerosis. The source material was blood. The rearrangement links TRBV5-1 to TRBJ2-1; TRBD2 agrees at 14 bases. CDR3 in DNA: TGCGCCAGCAGCGAGACTAGCGGGGGGGCAGATGAGCAGTTCTTC. This gives the protein CASSETSGGADEQFF. Based on the CDR3 plus reference TRBV5-1 and TRBJ2-1, the full variable domain is KAGVTQTPRYLIKTRGQQVTLSCSPISGHRSVSWYQQTPGQGLQFLFEYFSETQRNKGNFPGRFSGRQFSNSRSEMNVSTLELGDSALYLCASSETSGGADEQFFGPGTRLTVL.